The TCR beta chain described here comes from a study of blood T cell repertoires in COVID-19. At the level of the study: Nucleic acid was either cDNA or gDNA, and it came from T cells, B-cell-depleted T cells, or PBMCs.

This CDR3 region has 14 residues. The V gene's germline CDR1 is SGHTS and CDR2 YDEGEE. The V end was cut by 0 bases, the J end by 3 bases, with 10 bases between. Generated by immunoSEQ multiplex PCR, the TCRdb table keeps only in-frame clones and is missing some. The sample lists roughly 110,000 clones; 85% to 95% were seen once. This TCR derives from a woman in her 30s with acute or convalescent COVID-19. The chain is built from TRBV5-8 and TRBJ2-7; D might be TRBD1 (6 bases). The specimen was peripheral blood. The CDR3 nucleotides are TGTGCCAGCAGCTTGGGACAGGACATCTACGAGCAGTACTTC. Translating gives CASSLGQDIYEQYF.